This is a list of T cell receptor beta chains from one sample in a study of post-analysis software for immune sequencing data. TCRdb itself ran the PCR reads through MiXCR, one entry per CDR3 protein. The profile shows around 770,000 distinct CDR3 sequences, 46% of them singletons. The sequencing input was blood. The receptors originated from a girl aged 5 to 17 with multiple sclerosis. CDR3s include the opening cysteine and the closing phenylalanine or tryptophan. Each record gives: clone size, J gene, V gene, D gene, CDR3 DNA, CDR3 protein. D genes are given only for firm matches. Expanded clones get a size class; other rows say once, few or many, or leave the size out.

clone_size: .; j_call: TRBJ2-3; v_call: TRBV29-1; d_call: TRBD2; cdr3_nt: TGCAGCACGGGGGGGACAACAGATACGCAGTATTTT; cdr3_aa: CSTGGTTDTQYF
clone_size: .; j_call: TRBJ1-5; v_call: TRBV20-1; d_call: .; cdr3_nt: TGCAGTGCTGGGCGGGGGGATAGCAATCAGCCCCAGCATTTT; cdr3_aa: CSAGRGDSNQPQHF
clone_size: few; j_call: TRBJ1-2; v_call: TRBV7-9; d_call: .; cdr3_nt: TGTGCCAGCAGCTCAGGAGCCTCCTATGGCTACACCTTC; cdr3_aa: CASSSGASYGYTF
clone_size: few; j_call: TRBJ2-5; v_call: TRBV4-2; d_call: .; cdr3_nt: TGTGCCAGCAGCCAAGTCGTTCGGGAGACCCAGTACTTC; cdr3_aa: CASSQVVRETQYF
clone_size: .; j_call: TRBJ2-3; v_call: TRBV27; d_call: TRBD2; cdr3_nt: TGTGCCAGCAGCCCATCGGGACTAGCGGGATACACAGATACGCAGTATTTT; cdr3_aa: CASSPSGLAGYTDTQYF
clone_size: .; j_call: TRBJ2-7; v_call: TRBV7-2; d_call: TRBD2; cdr3_nt: TGTGCCAGCAGCTCCCAAGGGAGGGTAACCTACGAGCAGTACTTC; cdr3_aa: CASSSQGRVTYEQYF
clone_size: .; j_call: TRBJ2-7; v_call: TRBV12-3/TRBV12-4; d_call: .; cdr3_nt: TGTGCCAGCAGTTTGTGGGGGACAAATTACGAGCAGTACTTC; cdr3_aa: CASSLWGTNYEQYF
clone_size: .; j_call: TRBJ2-1; v_call: TRBV3-1; d_call: .; cdr3_nt: TGTGCCAGCAGCCAATCGTTCGGTGCAGGGGGAGGCCGAAACAATGAGCAGTTCTTC; cdr3_aa: CASSQSFGAGGGRNNEQFF
clone_size: .; j_call: TRBJ2-7; v_call: TRBV20-1; d_call: TRBD1; cdr3_nt: TGCAGTGCCACCCGGACAGGGCTAATCTACGAGCAGTACTTC; cdr3_aa: CSATRTGLIYEQYF
clone_size: .; j_call: TRBJ2-2; v_call: TRBV7-2; d_call: TRBD2; cdr3_nt: TGTGCCAGCCGCGGGAGGGGAAACACCGGGGAGCTGTTTTTT; cdr3_aa: CASRGRGNTGELFF
clone_size: .; j_call: TRBJ2-6; v_call: TRBV6-1; d_call: .; cdr3_nt: TGTGCCAGCTTCCTCTCTGGGGCCAACGTCCTGACTTTC; cdr3_aa: CASFLSGANVLTF
clone_size: .; j_call: TRBJ1-5; v_call: TRBV5-1; d_call: .; cdr3_nt: TGCGCCAGCAACTTAACGGGTTTAAATCAGCCCCAGCATTTT; cdr3_aa: CASNLTGLNQPQHF
clone_size: once; j_call: TRBJ1-1; v_call: TRBV7-6; d_call: .; cdr3_nt: TGTGCCAGCAGGGCGGGAGGGGTCGCTGAAGCTTTCTTT; cdr3_aa: CASRAGGVAEAFF
clone_size: .; j_call: TRBJ2-1; v_call: TRBV3-1; d_call: TRBD2; cdr3_nt: TGTGCCAGCAGCCAAACCGCGAGCGGGGGGGCCGTCAATGAGCAGTTCTTC; cdr3_aa: CASSQTASGGAVNEQFF
clone_size: few; j_call: TRBJ1-2; v_call: TRBV10-3; d_call: .; cdr3_nt: TGTGCCATCAGTGACAGGGCCGTCCGAGATGGCTACACCTTC; cdr3_aa: CAISDRAVRDGYTF
clone_size: .; j_call: TRBJ2-1; v_call: TRBV12-3/TRBV12-4; d_call: .; cdr3_nt: TGTGCCAGCAAAAAATGGAGGGACTACAATGAGCAGTTCTTC; cdr3_aa: CASKKWRDYNEQFF
clone_size: .; j_call: TRBJ2-4; v_call: TRBV28; d_call: .; cdr3_nt: TGTGCCAGCAGTTCCCGGCAGGGCGGACGTCTAGCCAAAAACATTCAGTACTTC; cdr3_aa: CASSSRQGGRLAKNIQYF
clone_size: few; j_call: TRBJ1-2; v_call: TRBV20-1; d_call: .; cdr3_nt: TGCAGTGCTAGAGATGGGACGGCGATCGGTGGCTACACCTTC; cdr3_aa: CSARDGTAIGGYTF
clone_size: .; j_call: TRBJ2-5; v_call: TRBV12-3/TRBV12-4; d_call: TRBD2; cdr3_nt: TGTGCCAGCAGTCACCGGACTAGCGGGAGGGCGGAGACCCAGTACTTC; cdr3_aa: CASSHRTSGRAETQYF
clone_size: many; j_call: TRBJ2-3; v_call: TRBV7-2; d_call: .; cdr3_nt: TGTGCCAGCAGCTTAGACAGAAGCACAGATACGCAGTATTTT; cdr3_aa: CASSLDRSTDTQYF
clone_size: .; j_call: TRBJ1-1; v_call: TRBV5-1; d_call: .; cdr3_nt: TGCGCCAGCAAAACGGACAGTTTAAATACTGAAGCTTTCTTT; cdr3_aa: CASKTDSLNTEAFF
clone_size: few; j_call: TRBJ2-5; v_call: TRBV29-1; d_call: .; cdr3_nt: TGCAGCGTTGGGCGTTTGGGAGAGACCCAGTACTTC; cdr3_aa: CSVGRLGETQYF
clone_size: few; j_call: TRBJ2-3; v_call: TRBV12-3/TRBV12-4; d_call: .; cdr3_nt: TGTGCCACCCAGCTCTTCACAGATACGCAGTATTTT; cdr3_aa: CATQLFTDTQYF
clone_size: .; j_call: TRBJ2-1; v_call: TRBV7-2; d_call: .; cdr3_nt: TGTGCCAGCAGCTTAGTAGCTCTAGATGACAATGAGCAGTTCTTC; cdr3_aa: CASSLVALDDNEQFF
clone_size: .; j_call: TRBJ2-4; v_call: TRBV7-9; d_call: TRBD1; cdr3_nt: TGTGCCAGCAGCCCGCCGACAGGGGTGGCCAAAAACATTCAGTACTTC; cdr3_aa: CASSPPTGVAKNIQYF